The 16 T cell receptor beta chains reported below all come from one sample, sequenced in a study of regulatory T cells in long-lasting Graves disease. Regarding time point: persistent/refractory GD, antithyroid drugs over 5 years with positive TRAb. Extracted RNA from PBMCs served as the source of the TCR library. Construction of the TCR beta libraries employed iRepertoire HTBI primers in conjunction with Arm-PCR of CDR3 regions. TCRdb independently ran MiXCR on the multiplex PCR reads; one entry per CDR3 protein. The sample yields some 370,000 distinct CDR3 sequences, under 25% seen once. Sample: peripheral blood mononuclear cells (PBMCs), taken when the disease was refractory, from a patient treated with antithyroid drugs. The receptors come from a female donor with Graves disease.

The sample holds many counts of this clonotype. The chain couples TRBV7-2 to TRBJ2-5; D gene unclear. Trimming removed 1 base from V and 3 bases from J, with 6 bases in between. Per germline, CDR1 SGHTA and CDR2 FQGNSA. This CDR3 comprises 13 residues. CDR3 bases: TGTGCCAGCAGCTTAGATCGAAAAGAGACCCAGTACTTC. It yields the protein CASSLDRKETQYF.

The V call is TRBV12-3 or TRBV12-4, the J call TRBJ1-5; D ambiguous. This CDR3 is 14 amino acids long. The V gene lost 6 bases and the J gene lost 6 bases, with 15 bases spanning the gap. CDR3 loop: CASSPTRSSQPQHF. The CDR3 region has the DNA TGTGCCAGCAGCCCCACCCGATCAAGTCAGCCCCAGCATTTT.

This clonotype has a handful of counts. The rearrangement joins TRBV19 to TRBJ2-2; 7 nucleotides agree with TRBD2. CDR1 is LNHDA and CDR2 is SQIVND in the germline V gene (reference sequence). CDR3 length equals 16 residues. Unmatched junction bases numbered 9, after V lost 6 bases and J lost 2 bases. This chain's CDR3 is CASRTLGRGNTGELFF. Written as DNA, the CDR3 is TGTGCCAGTAGGACGCTGGGGAGGGGAAACACCGGGGAGCTGTTTTTT.

This clonotype was seen repeatedly, ten times or more. The gene calls are TRBV2 and TRBJ2-2; D remains ambiguous. Germline values: CDR1 SNHLY, CDR2 FYNNEI. V was shortened by 4 bases and J by 4 bases, with 7 bases between the two germline ends. The CDR3 has 13 residues. This CDR3 reads CASSGFGTGELFF. CDR3 coding DNA: TGTGCCAGCAGTGGGTTCGGCACCGGGGAGCTGTTTTTT.

This clonotype was recorded once. This chain's CDR3 is CASRNGGENTIYF. CDR3 in DNA: TGCGCCAGCAGAAACGGGGGGGAAAACACCATATATTTT. V gene TRBV5-1 combines with J gene TRBJ1-3, with D perhaps TRBD1 (5 bases). V lost 5 bases to trimming and J lost 6 bases, with 12 bases between them. Germline V lookup: CDR1 SGHRS, CDR2 YFSETQ. CDR3 length equals 13 residues.

In its sample, this clonotype was seen many times. This rearrangement joins TRBV11-2 to TRBJ1-2, with 9 bases identical to TRBD1. The CDR3 contains 16 residues. The germline V gene has CDR1 SGHAT and CDR2 FQNNGV. J was trimmed by 7 bases and V by 3 bases; bases with no gene match: 12. The CDR3 DNA is TGTGCCAGCAGCTTTTTCGCGATACAGGGGGCTGTTGGCTACACCTTC. It yields the protein CASSFFAIQGAVGYTF.

This clonotype was seen at least ten times. The chain employs TRBV12-3 or TRBV12-4 and TRBJ2-4; TRBD1 matches 10 bases. There are 16 residues in the CDR3. V shed 5 bases and J 5 bases; nucleotides not matched to a gene: 9. The CDR3 DNA sequence: TGTGCCAGCAGTAAGACAGGGGGCTTTTTTCAAAACATTCAGTACTTC. This codes for CASSKTGGFFQNIQYF.

There are a few counts of this clonotype. Since the CDR3 does not end with the conserved phenylalanine or tryptophan, this likely comes from a read error. CDR3 coding DNA: TGTGCCAGCACCAAAACGACAGAGGGGACTGAAGCTTTCCTT. This translates into CASTKTTEGTEAFL. The chain is built from TRBV2 and TRBJ1-1; possibly TRBD1 for D (5 bases). The CDR3 contains 14 residues. The germline V and J ends were trimmed by 7 bases and 5 bases, with 17 bases remaining between them. Germline CDR1 and CDR2: SNHLY and FYNNEI.

Ten or more counts support this clonotype. The V and J genes are TRBV10-3 and TRBJ1-4; D is possibly TRBD1 (5 bases). V was trimmed by 0 bases and J by 8 bases, leaving 16 bases between them. This CDR3 is 16 amino acids long. Germline V gene sequence: CDR1 ENHRY, CDR2 SYGVKD. The CDR3 nucleotides read TGTGCCATCAGTGAGTCGATACGGCAGGGAAGCGAAAAACTGTTTTTT. As protein: CAISESIRQGSEKLFF.

This clonotype came up many times. The chain employs TRBV30 and TRBJ2-2; 8 bases fit TRBD1. The germline V gene encodes CDR1 GTSNPN and CDR2 SVGIG (reference sequence). V gave up 3 bases and J gave up 4 bases; unmatched junction bases: 10. There are 16 residues in the CDR3. The CDR3: CAWRRTGIKGTGELFF. The CDR3 DNA is TGTGCCTGGAGGAGGACAGGGATAAAGGGCACCGGGGAGCTGTTTTTT.

This clonotype was recorded at least ten times. The chain combines TRBV7-2 with TRBJ1-1; TRBD1 matches at 7 bases. The CDR3 has 15 amino acids. Germline-derived CDR1 and CDR2 are SGHTA and FQGNSA. V lost 1 base and J lost 4; bases outside the gene matches: 6. The chain's CDR3 is CASSLESAGGTEAFF. The CDR3 DNA is TGTGCCAGCAGCTTAGAGTCGGCAGGGGGCACTGAAGCTTTCTTT.

The V gene is TRBV19, the J gene TRBJ1-2; D is uncertain. CDR1 is LNHDA and CDR2 is SQIVND in the germline V gene (reference sequence). The CDR3 runs to 14 residues. Trimming took off 3 bases at V and 8 bases at J, with 16 bases between the two ends. The DNA for the CDR3 is TGTGCCAGTAGTATGGTCGCGGCAGAGGGAGGCTACACCTTC. This encodes CASSMVAAEGGYTF.

This clonotype was detected a few times. J is TRBJ2-6 and V is TRBV7-9; D possibly corresponds to TRBD1 (6 bases). CDR1 and CDR2 from the germline V gene are SEHNR and FQNEAQ (reference sequence). The CDR3 spans 16 residues. V was pared by 4 bases and J by 3 bases, with 13 bases between. The CDR3: CASSSNRVFGANVLTF. The DNA for the CDR3 is TGTGCCAGCAGCTCAAACAGGGTTTTTGGGGCCAACGTCCTGACTTTC. The whole variable domain, remainder taken from reference TRBV7-9 and TRBJ2-6, is DTGVSQNPRHKITKRGQNVTFRCDPISEHNRLYWYRQTLGQGPEFLTYFQNEAQLEKSRLLSDRFSAERPKGSFSTLEIQRTEQGDSAMYLCASSSNRVFGANVLTFGAGSRLTVL.

This clonotype was detected many times. The gene calls are TRBV9 and TRBJ2-7, with TRBD1 as a possible D gene (5 bases). The CDR3 contains 14 residues. V was pared by 0 bases and J by 7 bases, with 14 bases between. The germline V gene has CDR1 SGDLS and CDR2 YYNGEE. CDR3 coding DNA: TGTGCCAGCAGCGTAGTATCAGGGATTGGGGAGCAGTACTTC. This sequence encodes CASSVVSGIGEQYF.

This clonotype was recorded many times. J is TRBJ1-1 and V is TRBV5-4; tentatively, D is TRBD1 (5 bases). Germline V gives CDR1 SGHNT, CDR2 YYREEE (reference sequence). The V gene lost 5 bases and the J gene lost 4 bases, with 15 bases spanning the gap. CDR3 length: 14 amino acids. The CDR3 nucleotides are TGTGCCAGCAGTTCTGTAGGGGTGCTCACTGAAGCTTTCTTT. Translating it yields CASSSVGVLTEAFF.

This clonotype was picked up many times. The chain combines TRBV7-2 with TRBJ2-7, with D unclear. The CDR3 is made up of 13 amino acids. CDR1 and CDR2 from the germline V gene are SGHTA and FQGNSA. The V end lost 1 base, the J end lost 6 bases, and 10 bases lay between the germline ends. In DNA, the CDR3 is TGTGCCAGCAGCTTAGACCGCGTTTCCGAGCAGTACTTC. Translation gives CASSLDRVSEQYF.